The 23 T cell receptor beta chains below were found in one sample sequenced in a study of response to subunit inactivated influenza vaccine. TCRdb itself ran the RT-PCR reads through MiXCR, one entry per CDR3 protein. The sample contains some 180,000 distinct CDR3 sequences, about a tenth of which appear only once. The sample here was non-naive T cells sorted from PBMCs, taken on the day of vaccination. All receptors come from a man in his forties or fifties who received an inactivated influenza vaccine.

J is TRBJ2-5 and V is TRBV20-1, with a weak D call TRBD1 (6 bases). The germline CDR1 and CDR2 sequences are DFQATT and SNEGSKA (reference sequence). This CDR3 comprises 13 residues. V was clipped by 3 bases and J by 5 bases, with 13 bases between them. CDR3 residues: CSASTQGLETQYF. Here the CDR3 DNA reads TGCAGTGCTAGTACACAGGGCCTGGAGACCCAGTACTTC.

This clonotype was recorded a few times. V gene TRBV7-3 combines with J gene TRBJ2-4; TRBD2 matches at 9 bases. V lost 5 bases and J lost 3; bases outside the gene matches: 11. Germline V gene sequence: CDR1 SGHTA, CDR2 FQGTGA. This CDR3 is 17 amino acids long. CDR3 sequence (DNA): TGTGCCAGCAGCGCGGGGTTAGCGGGAGTGGACAAAAACATTCAGTACTTC. It encodes CASSAGLAGVDKNIQYF.

In this sample, this clonotype turned up many times. V and J are TRBV20-1 and TRBJ2-7; D might be TRBD2 (5 bases). With 2 bases removed from V and 1 base from J, the gap between germline ends came to 6 bases. CDR1 and CDR2 (germline): DFQATT, SNEGSKA (reference sequence). The CDR3 has 12 residues. The CDR3 reads CSARRDSYEQYF. The CDR3 DNA is TGCAGTGCTAGACGGGATTCCTACGAGCAGTACTTC.

This clonotype was seen ten or more times. This chain connects TRBV28 to TRBJ1-2; 11 bases line up with TRBD1. Germline CDR1 reads MDHEN; CDR2 reads SYDVKM. The CDR3 is made up of 14 amino acids. V lost 2 bases and J lost 7; bases outside the gene matches: 3. This chain's CDR3 is CASSLGQGAGGYTF. The CDR3 DNA follows: TGTGCCAGCAGTTTAGGACAGGGGGCTGGTGGCTACACCTTC.

The V and J genes are TRBV29-1 and TRBJ2-1; 9 nucleotides agree with TRBD2. CDR3 length: 18 amino acids. V gave up 5 bases and J gave up 3 bases; unmatched junction bases: 17. The germline V gene encodes CDR1 SQVTM and CDR2 ANQGSEA. The CDR3 sequence: CSVRTFRLTSGRYNEQFF. DNA of the CDR3: TGCAGCGTTCGGACTTTTCGCCTGACTAGCGGACGCTACAATGAGCAGTTCTTC.

This clonotype was found many times. V and J are TRBV24-1 and TRBJ2-7; a weak D match, TRBD1 (5 bases). Germline V gene data show CDR1 as KGHDR and CDR2 as SFDVKD. This CDR3 region has 14 residues. Trimming took off 5 bases at V and 0 bases at J, with 10 bases between the two ends. CDR3 nucleotides: TGTGCCACCAGTGGTGGGGCCAACTCCTACGAGCAGTACTTC. Its protein is CATSGGANSYEQYF.

The rearrangement joins TRBV15 to TRBJ1-5; D is undetermined. Germline CDR1 is LNHNV and CDR2 is YYDKDF (reference sequence). The CDR3 consists of 14 residues. Trimming took 2 bases from V and 3 from J, leaving 8 bases between them. CDR3 DNA: TGTGCCACCAGCAGAACGGGAGCCAATCAGCCCCAGCATTTT. It yields the protein CATSRTGANQPQHF. Looking up the rest from reference TRBV15 and TRBJ1-5 gives the full variable domain: DAMVIQNPRYQVTQFGKPVTLSCSQTLNHNVMYWYQQKSSQAPKLLFHYYDKDFNNEADTPDNFQSRRPNTSFCFLDIRSPGLGDTAMYLCATSRTGANQPQHFGDGTRLSIL.

This clonotype was counted between two and nine times. The genes are TRBV20-1 and TRBJ1-1; maybe TRBD1 (6 bases). The germline V gene encodes CDR1 DFQATT and CDR2 SNEGSKA (reference sequence). The CDR3 spans 14 residues. Trimming cost V 3 bases and J 6 bases, with 17 bases left between them. The CDR3 reads CSARRGREFAEAFF. DNA for the CDR3: TGCAGTGCTAGGAGGGGGAGGGAATTTGCTGAAGCTTTCTTT.

This clonotype was counted at least ten times. V gene TRBV29-1 combines with J gene TRBJ2-2; D is undetermined. The CDR3 has 13 residues. Germline values: CDR1 SQVTM, CDR2 ANQGSEA. Trimming left V 3 bases short and J 2 bases short, with 7 bases between. For the CDR3, the DNA is TGCAGCGTTGACCCCAGTAACACCGGGGAGCTGTTTTTT. This sequence encodes CSVDPSNTGELFF.

This clonotype came up a few times. This rearrangement joins TRBV20-1 to TRBJ2-5; D ambiguous. CDR3 length: 14 amino acids. CDR1 and CDR2 (germline): DFQATT, SNEGSKA (reference sequence). V shed 0 bases and J shed 2 bases, with 10 bases lying between them. This chain's CDR3 is CSARDLTAQETQYF. The CDR3 coding sequence is TGCAGTGCTAGAGATTTAACAGCACAAGAGACCCAGTACTTC.

Only a few counts were recorded for this clonotype. Its ends do not fully match the called genes, so a read error is possible. This chain links TRBV5-1 with TRBJ2-2; weak D call: TRBD1 (5 bases). The CDR3 extends over 15 amino acids. CDR1 SGHRS and CDR2 YFSETQ come from the germline V gene. The CDR3 sequence is CANSTSGSGTGELFF. For the CDR3, the DNA is TGCGCCAACAGCACCTCAGGGTCCGGCACCGGGGAGCTGTTTTTT.

A few counts support this clonotype. CDR3 in DNA: TGTGCCAGCAGCCCCATGTCTGGGTCGATCACTGGGGAGCTGTTTTTT. Protein: CASSPMSGSITGELFF. This chain links TRBV12-3 or TRBV12-4 with TRBJ2-2; D remains ambiguous. The CDR3 totals 16 residues. V was clipped by 6 bases and J by 8 bases, with 22 bases between them.

The table lists this clonotype with many counts. This chain uses TRBV5-1 with TRBJ2-1, with 12 bases fitting TRBD2. This CDR3 is built from 15 residues. Per germline, CDR1 SGHRS and CDR2 YFSETQ. Trimming took 4 bases from V and 7 from J; bases not matched to a gene: 6. In DNA, the CDR3 is TGCGCCAGCAGCACCCTAGCGGGAGGGCCTAATGAGCAGTTCTTC. This sequence encodes CASSTLAGGPNEQFF.

This clonotype was counted only a few times. The chain combines TRBV20-1 with TRBJ2-3, with 10 bases fitting TRBD2. CDR3 length equals 15 residues. V lost 2 bases, J lost 3 bases, and 5 bases stayed unmatched. Looked up from germline, CDR1 is DFQATT and CDR2 is SNEGSKA (reference sequence). CDR3 sequence reads: CSARLASGRTDTQYF. DNA for the CDR3: TGCAGTGCTAGATTGGCTAGCGGGAGAACAGATACGCAGTATTTT.

This clonotype turned up a few times. The V call is TRBV7-2, the J call TRBJ1-1; unclear D gene. The CDR3 loop spans 13 amino acids. Germline V gene sequence: CDR1 SGHTA, CDR2 FQGNSA. Trimming took 3 bases from V and 0 from J, leaving 5 bases between them. The CDR3 loop reads CASSFRLNTEAFF. CDR3 DNA: TGTGCCAGCAGCTTCAGGTTGAACACTGAAGCTTTCTTT.

This clonotype was found a few times. V usage is TRBV7-2 and J usage is TRBJ1-4; TRBD1 agrees at 7 bases. This CDR3 spans 15 amino acids. J gave up 2 bases and V 5 bases, and 5 bases lay outside the gene matches. Per germline, CDR1 SGHTA and CDR2 FQGNSA. This CDR3 is CASSPGTVTNEKLFF. The CDR3 DNA reads TGTGCCAGCAGCCCTGGGACAGTTACTAATGAAAAACTGTTTTTT.

In its sample, this clonotype was seen a few times. The chain recombines TRBV2 with TRBJ2-1, with 10 nucleotides matching TRBD2. This CDR3 has 14 residues. The J segment lost 5 bases and the V segment lost 6 bases, leaving 4 bases of the junction unmatched. Germline CDR1 SNHLY, CDR2 FYNNEI. CDR3 loop: CASRAGGPNNEQFF. CDR3 nucleotide sequence: TGTGCCAGCAGAGCGGGAGGGCCTAACAATGAGCAGTTCTTC.

This clonotype was detected only a few times. The V and J genes are TRBV28 and TRBJ2-1; 7 positions match TRBD1. The germline CDR1 and CDR2 sequences are MDHEN and SYDVKM. After removal of 4 bases from V and 9 bases from J, the junction contained 6 bases not matched to a gene. This CDR3 region has 13 residues. The CDR3 nucleotides read TGTGCCAGCAGTTCAAGACAGGGTCGTGAGCAGTTCTTC. Amino acids: CASSSRQGREQFF.

This clonotype was seen a handful of times. CDR3 DNA: TGTGCCACCAGTGACTCCGAAACAGGGGAGGGAGGCTACACCTTC. Amino acid sequence: CATSDSETGEGGYTF. The chain carries TRBV24-1 and TRBJ1-2; TRBD1 agrees at 7 bases. J gave up 8 bases and V 4 bases, and 12 bases lay outside the gene matches. The CDR3 is 15 amino acids. Germline V gene data show CDR1 as KGHDR and CDR2 as SFDVKD.

V usage is TRBV5-6 and J usage is TRBJ2-7; D unresolved. Germline V lookup: CDR1 SGHDT, CDR2 YYEEEE. The V gene lost 4 bases and the J gene lost 3 bases, with 11 bases spanning the gap. CDR3 length: 13 residues. CDR3 DNA: TGTGCCAGCAGCCCCGGGCTACTCTACGAGCAGTACTTC. Translated: CASSPGLLYEQYF.

J is TRBJ1-5 and V is TRBV20-1; D perhaps matches TRBD1 (5 bases). Germline V lookup: CDR1 DFQATT, CDR2 SNEGSKA (reference sequence). V gave up 7 bases and J gave up 1 base, with 14 bases separating them. This CDR3 region has 14 residues. CDR3 nucleotide sequence: TGCAGTGTGTTCCCGGGGGGAAGCAATCAGCCCCAGCATTTT. Protein sequence: CSVFPGGSNQPQHF.

V is TRBV7-2 and J is TRBJ2-5; D is possibly TRBD2 (6 bases). The CDR3 sequence is 13 residues long. Deletions cut 5 bases from V and 5 bases from J, with 12 bases between. Germline-derived CDR1 and CDR2 are SGHTA and FQGNSA. CDR3 DNA sequence: TGTGCCAGCAGCCCTAGGAGCGGGGAGACCCAGTACTTC. Amino acids: CASSPRSGETQYF.

This clonotype was counted at least ten times. The chain is built from TRBV20-1 and TRBJ1-5; 7 nucleotides match TRBD1. The V segment lost 0 bases and the J segment 5 bases; nucleotides outside the gene matches: 13. The CDR3 has 17 amino acids. Germline V gives CDR1 DFQATT, CDR2 SNEGSKA (reference sequence). The CDR3 loop reads CSARDRTGSASDQPQHF. The CDR3 nucleotides are TGCAGTGCTAGAGATCGGACAGGTTCTGCCTCTGATCAGCCCCAGCATTTT.